The 31 T cell receptor beta chains below come from one sample, sequenced in a study of cytomegalovirus exposure and HLA in healthy donors. Vbeta (60) and Jbeta (13) primers were used in the PCR. Sequencing used immunoSEQ multiplex PCR; TCRdb keeps in-frame clones, though not all of them. The sample records about 180,000 clones, approximately 83% being singletons. Material for sequencing was PBMCs. These receptors all come from a boy younger than 10 in good health and CMV-seronegative.

The chain joins TRBV11-1 to TRBJ1-1; D remains ambiguous. This CDR3 contains 16 residues. Between the trimmed V and J ends, which lost 1 base and 0 bases, there was a span of 12 bases. Germline V gene lookup returns CDR1 SGHAT and CDR2 FQDESV (reference sequence). The CDR3: CASSLEAAAVNTEAFF. The CDR3 bases are TGTGCCAGCAGCTTAGAAGCCGCGGCGGTGAACACTGAAGCTTTCTTT.

The chain recombines TRBV6-5 with TRBJ1-2, with a tentative D call TRBD1 (5 bases). Deletions cut 4 bases from V and 4 bases from J, with 13 bases between. There are 14 residues in the CDR3. Germline loops: CDR1 MNHEY, CDR2 SVGAGI. In nucleotides, the CDR3 is TGTGCCAGCAGTTTCCGATCTCAGGGCTATGGCTACACCTTC. It translates to CASSFRSQGYGYTF.

This clone has just a few counts. The CDR3 sequence: CASSERGCETQYF. CDR3 coding DNA: TGTGCCAGCAGTGAGCGGGGATGCGAGACCCAGTACTTC. The J gene is TRBJ2-5, the V gene TRBV25-1; TRBD2 is a possible D gene (6 bases). This CDR3 is built from 13 residues. The V gene lost 3 bases and the J gene lost 5 bases, with 10 bases spanning the gap. Germline V gene data show CDR1 as MGHDK and CDR2 as SYGVNS.

The CDR3 is CASSLVSGMNTEAFF. CDR3 nucleotides: TGTGCCAGCAGCTTGGTGTCAGGAATGAACACTGAAGCTTTCTTT. The rearrangement uses TRBV5-6 and TRBJ1-1; D not resolved. The V gene's germline CDR1 is SGHDT and CDR2 YYEEEE. This CDR3 contains 15 residues. The germline V and J ends were trimmed by 0 bases and 0 bases, with 9 bases remaining between them. The variable domain in full, completed from reference TRBV5-6 and TRBJ1-1, reads DAGVTQSPTHLIKTRGQQVTLRCSPKSGHDTVSWYQQALGQGPQFIFQYYEEEERQRGNFPDRFSGHQFPNYSSELNVNALLLGDSALYLCASSLVSGMNTEAFFGQGTRLTVV.

The rearrangement links TRBV4-3 to TRBJ1-2, with D possibly being TRBD1 (5 bases). Germline V CDR1 and CDR2: LGHNA, YSLEER. Deletions cut 7 bases from V and 1 base from J, with 10 bases between. The CDR3 has 13 amino acids. The CDR3 protein is CASTHGGNYGYTF. CDR3 nucleotide sequence: TGCGCCAGCACCCACGGGGGTAACTATGGCTACACCTTC.

The rearrangement joins TRBV2 to TRBJ2-5; D uncertain. Germline CDR1 reads SNHLY; CDR2 reads FYNNEI. The V and J ends lost 5 bases and 5 bases respectively, with 9 bases between them. CDR3 length equals 12 residues. CDR3 in amino acids: CASSRVLETQYF. CDR3 bases: TGTGCCAGCAGTCGAGTTCTCGAGACCCAGTACTTC.

V is TRBV27 and J is TRBJ1-2; TRBD1 matches at 8 bases. Trimming removed 6 bases from V and 8 bases from J; junction bases left unmatched: 8. CDR3 length equals 13 residues. CDR1 is MNHEY, CDR2 SMNVEV, per germline (reference sequence). The CDR3 reads CASRETGVGGYTF. In DNA form, the CDR3 reads TGTGCCAGCAGAGAGACAGGGGTTGGCGGCTACACCTTC.

V is TRBV7-2 and J is TRBJ2-1, with a possible D match to TRBD2 (5 bases). Germline assignment: CDR1 SGHTA and CDR2 FQGNSA. V lost 5 bases and J lost 6, with 14 bases in between. The CDR3 consists of 14 residues. Here the CDR3 DNA reads TGTGCCAGCAGCCCCGAACTAGGACGCAATGAGCAGTTCTTC. Translation gives CASSPELGRNEQFF.

J is TRBJ1-4 and V is TRBV27, with 9 bases fitting TRBD1. The V gene's germline CDR1 is MNHEY and CDR2 SMNVEV (reference sequence). Trimming at V came to 6 bases and at J to 8 bases, leaving 10 bases not matched to a gene. The CDR3 spans 15 residues. The CDR3 bases are TGTGCCAGCAGCCGCCAACAGGGGGCCAGGGAAAAACTGTTTTTT. Translating gives CASSRQQGAREKLFF.

The CDR3 region is CASSQTGGPIYNEQFF. The CDR3 DNA sequence: TGTGCCAGCAGCCAAACAGGGGGCCCAATCTACAATGAGCAGTTCTTC. The gene calls are TRBV7-2 and TRBJ2-1; 9 nucleotides line up with TRBD1. The CDR3 is 16 amino acids. Germline V gives CDR1 SGHTA, CDR2 FQGNSA. V was clipped by 5 bases and J by 3 bases; unmatched bases: 8.

V usage is TRBV30 and J usage is TRBJ1-1; D possibly corresponds to TRBD1 (5 bases). Trimming left V 5 bases short and J 2 bases short, with 18 bases between. Germline CDR1 is GTSNPN and CDR2 is SVGIG (reference sequence). The CDR3 has 15 residues. In nucleotides, the CDR3 is TGTGCCTGGTCCCATTACCAGGGCCGTAACACTGAAGCTTTCTTT. Its translation is CAWSHYQGRNTEAFF. Using reference TRBV30 and TRBJ1-1 for the parts outside the CDR3, the full variable domain is SQTIHQWPATLVQPVGSPLSLECTVEGTSNPNLYWYRQAAGRGLQLLFYSVGIGQISSEVPQNLSASRPQDRQFILSSKKLLLSDSGFYLCAWSHYQGRNTEAFFGQGTRLTVV.

J is TRBJ2-1 and V is TRBV27, with D tentatively TRBD2 (6 bases). The CDR3 is made up of 15 amino acids. The germline V gene encodes CDR1 MNHEY and CDR2 SMNVEV (reference sequence). With 5 bases removed from V and 8 bases from J, the gap between germline ends came to 19 bases. The CDR3 region has the DNA TGTGCCAGCAGTACGCGGGACGCATCTGGAGATGAGCAGTTCTTC. It specifies CASSTRDASGDEQFF.

This sequence joins TRBV6-1 and TRBJ1-5; maybe TRBD1 (6 bases). This CDR3 has 15 residues. V was shortened by 2 bases and J by 7 bases, with 15 bases between the two germline ends. Germline V CDR1 and CDR2: MNHNS, SASEGT. The chain's CDR3 is CASSEMGQGYQPQHF. The CDR3 region has the DNA TGTGCCAGCAGTGAAATGGGGCAGGGGTACCAGCCCCAGCATTTT.

V and J are TRBV7-6 and TRBJ2-1; 11 nucleotides align to TRBD2. Germline CDR1 reads SGHVS; CDR2 reads FNYEAQ. This CDR3 is built from 18 residues. The junction had 13 bases not matched to a gene; V was cut back by 2 bases and J by 7 bases. This chain's CDR3 is CASSLLLAGVMGQNEQFF. The CDR3 DNA is TGTGCCAGCAGCTTACTACTAGCGGGAGTAATGGGTCAGAATGAGCAGTTCTTC.

The rearrangement uses TRBV6-6 and TRBJ1-1, with TRBD1 matching 9 bases. CDR1 and CDR2 (germline): MNHNY, SVGAGI (reference sequence). The J segment lost 10 bases and the V segment lost 7 bases, leaving 4 bases of the junction unmatched. This CDR3 region has 11 residues. Here the CDR3 reads CASNRDRAAFF. CDR3 nucleotides: TGTGCCAGCAACCGGGACAGGGCAGCTTTCTTT.

V is TRBV18 and J is TRBJ2-5, with D hard to call. The J call is doubtful: the DNA matches TRBJ2-7 better. This CDR3 is 15 amino acids long. Germline lookup yields CDR1 KGHSH and CDR2 LQKENI. The CDR3 bases are TGTGCCAGCTCACCATACCCCCGAAGATCCTACGAGCAGTACTTC. This sequence encodes CASSPYPRRSYEQYF.

The rearrangement links TRBV27 to TRBJ2-6; a possible D gene is TRBD2 (5 bases). V dropped 3 bases and J dropped 4 bases, with 10 bases sitting between them. CDR3 length: 15 amino acids. Germline V CDR1 and CDR2: MNHEY, SMNVEV (reference sequence). The DNA of the CDR3 is TGTGCCAGCAGTTTTTGGGGAGCCGGGGCCAACGTCCTGACTTTC. Its translation: CASSFWGAGANVLTF.

V gene TRBV14 combines with J gene TRBJ1-1; the D gene is possibly TRBD1 (5 bases). CDR1 SGHDN and CDR2 FVKESK come from the germline V gene. CDR3 size: 17 residues. Trimming removed 0 bases from V and 1 base from J, with 15 bases in between. The CDR3 sequence: CASSQEGRRARNTEAFF. The CDR3 DNA follows: TGTGCCAGCAGCCAAGAAGGGCGCAGGGCTAGGAACACTGAAGCTTTCTTT.

J is TRBJ1-2 and V is TRBV5-1; D is possibly TRBD1 (5 bases). This CDR3 region has 15 residues. Germline V gives CDR1 SGHRS, CDR2 YFSETQ. V was trimmed by 2 bases and J by 4 bases, leaving 15 bases between them. CDR3 nucleotides: TGCGCCAGCAGCTTAAATCGGGGGTTGAGCTATGGCTACACCTTC. It yields the protein CASSLNRGLSYGYTF.

CDR3 region: CASTGGAGFSYNEQFF. CDR3 nucleotides: TGTGCCAGCACGGGGGGGGCGGGGTTCTCCTACAATGAGCAGTTCTTC. The chain carries TRBV2 and TRBJ2-1; the match to TRBD2 covers 8 bases. CDR1 SNHLY and CDR2 FYNNEI come from the germline V gene. CDR3 length equals 16 residues. The ends lost 7 bases at V and 0 bases at J; junction bases unmatched: 8.

The rearrangement links TRBV2 to TRBJ2-5; TRBD2 matches 9 bases. Germline V gene data show CDR1 as SNHLY and CDR2 as FYNNEI. Germline trimming cut 4 bases from V and 4 bases from J; bases unmatched to any gene: 7. This CDR3 has 15 amino acids. The CDR3 DNA is TGTGCCAGCAGTGGCCAAGGACTAGCGTCAGAGACCCAGTACTTC. As protein: CASSGQGLASETQYF.

This clone was seen once. J is TRBJ2-1 and V is TRBV19, with 10 bases lining up with TRBD1. V was pared by 2 bases and J by 6 bases, with 7 bases of the junction left unmatched. This CDR3 has 16 residues. Per germline, CDR1 LNHDA and CDR2 SQIVND (reference sequence). CDR3 region: CASSIPGTGVGNEQFF. The CDR3 bases are TGTGCCAGTAGTATACCCGGGACAGGGGTGGGCAATGAGCAGTTCTTC.

The J gene is TRBJ1-5, the V gene TRBV6-6; D gene uncertain. V was pared by 0 bases and J by 0 bases, with 9 bases between. This CDR3 has 16 residues. CDR1 MNHNY and CDR2 SVGAGI come from the germline V gene (reference sequence). This CDR3 is CASSYSGGLSNQPQHF. CDR3 bases: TGTGCCAGCAGTTACTCGGGAGGGCTTAGCAATCAGCCCCAGCATTTT.

J is TRBJ2-1 and V is TRBV5-6, with 7 nucleotides matching TRBD2. The CDR3 spans 15 residues. Losses at the gene ends were 2 bases for V and 10 bases for J; bases not matched to a gene: 12. Germline V gene lookup returns CDR1 SGHDT and CDR2 YYEEEE. The DNA for the CDR3 is TGTGCCAGCAGCTTTGGGGGGGGGACTATGTCGGAGCAGTTCTTC. This sequence encodes CASSFGGGTMSEQFF.

This chain connects TRBV30 to TRBJ1-3; 9 bases align to TRBD1. V was pared by 3 bases and J by 3 bases, with 9 bases of the junction left unmatched. The CDR3 loop spans 16 amino acids. The V gene's germline CDR1 is GTSNPN and CDR2 SVGIG (reference sequence). CDR3 region: CAWRSKDRGSGNTIYF. DNA of the CDR3: TGTGCCTGGAGAAGTAAGGACAGGGGTAGTGGAAACACCATATATTTT.

This clone was detected a few times. The V and J genes are TRBV4-1 and TRBJ2-7, with D tentatively TRBD1 (6 bases). Germline V gives CDR1 MGHRA, CDR2 YSYEKL. With 3 bases removed from V and 7 bases from J, the gap between germline ends came to 22 bases. The CDR3 runs to 16 residues. The chain's CDR3 is CASSQPTGSAVLEQYF. DNA of the CDR3: TGCGCCAGCAGCCAGCCCACAGGGAGCGCGGTTTTGGAGCAGTACTTC.

The chain recombines TRBV30 with TRBJ1-3; possibly TRBD1 for D (5 bases). Germline V gene sequence: CDR1 GTSNPN, CDR2 SVGIG (reference sequence). Between the trimmed V and J ends, which lost 2 bases and 3 bases, there was a span of 14 bases. CDR3 length: 15 amino acids. The CDR3 protein is CAWSPLRVFGNTIYF. In nucleotides, the CDR3 is TGTGCCTGGAGTCCCCTCAGGGTATTTGGAAACACCATATATTTT. Filled out from reference TRBV30 and TRBJ1-3, the complete variable domain reads SQTIHQWPATLVQPVGSPLSLECTVEGTSNPNLYWYRQAAGRGLQLLFYSVGIGQISSEVPQNLSASRPQDRQFILSSKKLLLSDSGFYLCAWSPLRVFGNTIYFGEGSWLTVV.

The chain is built from TRBV9 and TRBJ2-2; TRBD2 matches 8 bases. Losses at the gene ends were 5 bases for V and 1 base for J; bases not matched to a gene: 1. The CDR3 sequence is 14 residues long. CDR1 SGDLS and CDR2 YYNGEE come from the germline V gene. The CDR3 protein is CASRRGENTGELFF. The CDR3 bases are TGTGCCAGCAGGCGGGGGGAGAACACCGGGGAGCTGTTTTTT.

The table lists this clone with a few counts. The chain combines TRBV6-1 with TRBJ2-1; possibly TRBD1 for D (6 bases). This CDR3 contains 17 residues. Germline CDR1 MNHNS, CDR2 SASEGT. The V end lost 4 bases, the J end lost 1 base, and 17 bases lay between the germline ends. Here the CDR3 DNA reads TGTGCCAGCAGTGCCCACACAGGGATAGGGTCCTACAATGAGCAGTTCTTC. It yields the protein CASSAHTGIGSYNEQFF.

This clone was seen only once. The chain uses TRBV15 and TRBJ2-2; a weak D match, TRBD2 (5 bases). CDR3 size: 15 residues. CDR1 and CDR2 from the germline V gene are LNHNV and YYDKDF (reference sequence). With 6 bases removed from V and 3 bases from J, the gap between germline ends came to 14 bases. The CDR3 sequence: CATSTGISYTGELFF. The CDR3 DNA is TGTGCCACCAGTACGGGGATATCTTACACCGGGGAGCTGTTTTTT.

This clone was counted only a few times. The rearrangement links TRBV30 to TRBJ1-6, with TRBD1 as a possible D gene (5 bases). The CDR3 sequence is 15 residues long. Trimming removed 3 bases from V and 6 bases from J, with 15 bases in between. The germline V gene has CDR1 GTSNPN and CDR2 SVGIG (reference sequence). CDR3: CAWSPVRGGNSPLHF. The DNA for the CDR3 is TGTGCCTGGAGCCCAGTACGGGGGGGTAATTCACCCCTCCACTTT.